This T cell receptor (beta chain) was recorded in a study of T cells after yellow fever vaccination. TCRdb re-analysed the 5' RACE reads in MiXCR, keeping a single row per CDR3 protein. In the table there are about 49,000 distinct CDR3 sequences, about 7.4% of which are singletons. The V gene's germline CDR1 is SNHLY and CDR2 FYNNEI. The germline V and J ends were trimmed by 4 bases and 2 bases, with 12 bases remaining between them. The CDR3 extends over 14 amino acids. This clonotype was seen many times. The clonotype comes from a man aged 18 to 29 who received the YFV17D yellow fever vaccine. The chain couples TRBV2 to TRBJ2-7; D perhaps matches TRBD2 (6 bases). The material was CD8+ T cells sorted from PBMCs, obtained less than 18 days after the first yellow fever vaccination. The CDR3 loop is CASSAYAGPYEQYF. CDR3 DNA sequence: TGTGCCAGCAGTGCTTACGCGGGACCCTACGAGCAGTACTTC.